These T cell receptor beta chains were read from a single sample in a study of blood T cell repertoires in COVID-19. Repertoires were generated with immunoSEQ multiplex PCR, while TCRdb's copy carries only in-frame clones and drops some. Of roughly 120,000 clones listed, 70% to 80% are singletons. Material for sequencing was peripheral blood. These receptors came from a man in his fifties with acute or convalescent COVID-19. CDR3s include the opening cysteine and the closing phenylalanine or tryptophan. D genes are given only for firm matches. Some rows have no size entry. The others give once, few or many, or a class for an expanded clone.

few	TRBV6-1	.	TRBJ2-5	CASSEGVGGGETQYF	TGTGCCAGCAGTGAAGGCGTGGGAGGGGGAGAGACCCAGTACTTC
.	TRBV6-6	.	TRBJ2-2	CASSSRETGELFF	TGTGCCAGCAGTTCTCGGGAGACCGGGGAGCTGTTTTTT
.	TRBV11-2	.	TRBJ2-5	CASSLEQHQETQYF	TGTGCCAGCAGCTTAGAACAGCACCAAGAGACCCAGTACTTC
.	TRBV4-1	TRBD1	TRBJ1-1	CASSHPQGARTEAFF	TGCGCCAGCAGCCACCCACAGGGGGCGCGGACTGAAGCTTTCTTT
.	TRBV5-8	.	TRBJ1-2	CASSKKRQALYGYTF	TGTGCCAGCAGCAAGAAAAGACAGGCTCTCTATGGCTACACCTTC
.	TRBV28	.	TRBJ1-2	CASTLSDSLPGYTF	TGTGCCAGCACCTTATCCGACAGCCTCCCTGGCTACACCTTC
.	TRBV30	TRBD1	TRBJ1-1	CAWSRTGDTEAFF	TGTGCCTGGAGTCGTACAGGGGACACTGAAGCTTTCTTT
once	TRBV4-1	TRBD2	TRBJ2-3	CASSQDGTSGGTDTQYF	TGCGCCAGCAGCCAAGATGGGACTAGCGGGGGGACAGATACGCAGTATTTT
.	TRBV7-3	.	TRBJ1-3	CASSLGRAAGNTIYF	TGTGCCAGCAGCTTAGGCAGGGCGGCTGGAAACACCATATATTTT
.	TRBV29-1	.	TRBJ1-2	CSVLNRLWDGYTF	TGCAGCGTTTTAAACAGGCTTTGGGATGGCTACACCTTC
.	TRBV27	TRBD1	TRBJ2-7	CASSLGTGEYEQYF	TGTGCCAGCAGTTTAGGGACAGGGGAATACGAGCAGTACTTC
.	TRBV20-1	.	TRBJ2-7	CSARDEQQYF	TGCAGTGCTAGAGATGAGCAGCAGTACTTC
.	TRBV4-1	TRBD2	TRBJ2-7	CASSQNSGRANEQYF	TGCGCCAGCAGCCAAAATAGCGGGAGGGCTAACGAGCAGTACTTC
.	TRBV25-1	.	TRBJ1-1	CASSDAGWTEAFF	TGTGCCAGCAGTGACGCGGGATGGACTGAAGCTTTCTTT
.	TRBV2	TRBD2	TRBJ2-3	CASSGASGGGSTDTQYF	TGTGCCAGCAGTGGTGCTAGCGGGGGGGGAAGCACAGATACGCAGTATTTT
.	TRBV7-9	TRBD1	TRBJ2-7	CASSLSSSSRDRGYYEQYF	TGTGCCAGCAGCTTATCCAGCAGCTCCCGGGACAGGGGGTACTACGAGCAGTACTTC
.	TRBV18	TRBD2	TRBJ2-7	CASSPPSGRGDEQYF	TGTGCCAGCTCACCACCGAGCGGGAGGGGTGACGAGCAGTACTTC
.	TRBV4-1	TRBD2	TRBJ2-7	CASSQAGGSQYEQYF	TGCGCCAGCAGCCAAGCGGGCGGGAGCCAGTACGAGCAGTACTTC
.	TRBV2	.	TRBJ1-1	CASSDGDTEAFF	TGTGCCAGCAGTGACGGGGACACTGAAGCTTTCTTT
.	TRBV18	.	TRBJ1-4	CASSPTRNEKLFF	TGTGCCAGCTCACCAACGAGAAATGAAAAACTGTTTTTT
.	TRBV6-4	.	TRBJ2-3	CASSDSGAIDTQYF	TGTGCCAGCAGTGACTCGGGGGCGATAGATACGCAGTATTTT
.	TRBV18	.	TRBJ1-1	CASSPAGQNTEAFF	TGTGCCAGCTCACCTGCCGGACAGAACACTGAAGCTTTCTTT
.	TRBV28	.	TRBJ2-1	CASSLDSSPFNEQFF	TGTGCCAGCAGTTTAGATAGCTCCCCATTTAATGAGCAGTTCTTC
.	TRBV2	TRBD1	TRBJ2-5	CASSESRGQGETQYF	TGTGCCAGCAGTGAGTCGCGGGGACAGGGAGAGACCCAGTACTTC
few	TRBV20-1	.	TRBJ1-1	CSAARRGEAFF	TGCAGTGCGGCAAGGCGGGGTGAAGCTTTCTTT
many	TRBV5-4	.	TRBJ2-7	CASSRDTAYEQYF	TGTGCCAGCAGCCGGGACACCGCCTACGAGCAGTACTTC
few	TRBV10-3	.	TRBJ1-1	CAISTSGPSGNTEAFF	TGTGCCATCAGTACCTCAGGGCCATCCGGGAACACTGAAGCTTTCTTT
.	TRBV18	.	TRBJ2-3	CASSPVGGGSTDTQYF	TGTGCCAGCTCACCCGTAGGGGGGGGATCCACAGATACGCAGTATTTT
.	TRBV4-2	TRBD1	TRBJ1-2	CASSPPGQGLNYGYTF	TGTGCCAGCAGCCCCCCGGGACAGGGTCTCAACTATGGCTACACCTTC
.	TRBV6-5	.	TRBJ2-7	CASSYGGIAAYEQYF	TGTGCCAGCAGTTACGGGGGGATAGCGGCCTACGAGCAGTACTTC
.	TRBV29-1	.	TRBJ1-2	CSVPEGGANYGYTF	TGCAGCGTCCCGGAAGGGGGGGCTAACTATGGCTACACCTTC
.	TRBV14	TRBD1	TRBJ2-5	CAGSQMLQGAGETQYF	TGTGCCGGCAGCCAAATGTTACAGGGGGCCGGGGAGACCCAGTACTTC
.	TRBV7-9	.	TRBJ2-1	CATSYIDSHEQFF	TGTGCCACCAGTTATATCGACAGTCATGAGCAGTTCTTC
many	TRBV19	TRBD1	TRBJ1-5	CATTPDRGSQPQHF	TGTGCCACTACCCCGGACAGGGGTAGCCAGCCCCAGCATTTT
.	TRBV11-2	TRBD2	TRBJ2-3	CASSLSGSYADTQYF	TGTGCCAGCAGCTTAAGCGGGAGTTACGCAGATACGCAGTATTTT
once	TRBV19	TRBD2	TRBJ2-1	CASSIPSGSSSYNEQFF	TGTGCCAGTAGTATTCCTAGCGGGTCAAGCTCCTACAATGAGCAGTTCTTC
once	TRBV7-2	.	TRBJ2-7	CASSRVVGEAYEQYF	TGTGCCAGCAGCCGCGTGGTCGGCGAGGCCTACGAGCAGTACTTC
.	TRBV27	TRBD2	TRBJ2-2	CASAKLAGGSGELFF	TGTGCCAGCGCAAAACTAGCGGGGGGCTCCGGGGAGCTGTTTTTT
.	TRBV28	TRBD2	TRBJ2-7	CASSSSGGEQYF	TGTGCCAGCAGTTCTAGCGGAGGGGAGCAGTACTTC
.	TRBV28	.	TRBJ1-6	CASSEQGKSPLHF	TGTGCCAGCAGTGAACAGGGAAAGTCACCCCTCCACTTT
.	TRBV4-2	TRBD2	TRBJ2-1	CASSHISGGTYNEQFF	TGTGCCAGCAGCCACATTAGCGGGGGGACTTACAATGAGCAGTTCTTC
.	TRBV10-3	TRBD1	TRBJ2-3	CAVSPGGVTDTQYF	TGTGCCGTCTCCCCAGGGGGCGTAACAGATACGCAGTATTTT
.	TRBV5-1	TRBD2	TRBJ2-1	CASSPREAGDYEGQFF	TGCGCCAGCAGCCCGAGGGAGGCTGGGGACTACGAGGGGCAGTTCTTC
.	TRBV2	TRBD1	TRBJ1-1	CASRGDRGRWTEAFF	TGTGCCAGCAGAGGTGACAGGGGGCGGTGGACTGAAGCTTTCTTT
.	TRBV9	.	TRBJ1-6	CASSVGVGLENSPLHF	TGTGCCAGCAGCGTAGGGGTGGGACTCGAAAATTCACCCCTCCACTTT
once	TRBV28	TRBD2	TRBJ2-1	CASRPGLAGPNEQFF	TGTGCCAGCAGACCGGGACTAGCGGGCCCTAATGAGCAGTTCTTC
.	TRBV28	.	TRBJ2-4	CASSRPGTTLNIQYF	TGTGCCAGCAGTCGCCCCGGGACAACTCTAAACATTCAGTACTTC
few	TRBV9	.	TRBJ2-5	CASSVGSYQETQYF	TGTGCCAGCAGCGTAGGGAGTTACCAAGAGACCCAGTACTTC
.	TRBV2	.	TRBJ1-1	CASSAYVRKDTEAFF	TGTGCCAGCAGTGCCTACGTGCGGAAAGACACTGAAGCTTTCTTT
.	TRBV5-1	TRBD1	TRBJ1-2	CASSLAPGQGSGYTF	TGCGCCAGCAGCTTGGCCCCGGGACAGGGTAGTGGCTACACCTTC
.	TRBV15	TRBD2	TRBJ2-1	CAISPRREPYNEQFF	TGTGCCATTTCCCCTCGGCGGGAGCCTTACAATGAGCAGTTCTTC
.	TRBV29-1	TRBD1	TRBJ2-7	CSVEEMTGDSYEQYF	TGCAGCGTTGAAGAAATGACAGGGGACTCCTACGAGCAGTACTTC
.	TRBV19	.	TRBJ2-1	CASSISWDTTNEQFF	TGTGCCAGTAGTATCTCCTGGGACACAACCAATGAGCAGTTCTTC
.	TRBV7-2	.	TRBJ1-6	CASSPQGLLNSPLHF	TGTGCCAGCAGCCCCCAGGGACTACTCAATTCACCCCTCCACTTT
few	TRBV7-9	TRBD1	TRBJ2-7	CASSLGDRSYEQYF	TGTGCCAGCAGCTTAGGGGACAGAAGCTACGAGCAGTACTTC
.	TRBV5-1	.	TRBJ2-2	CASSLAGTGRTGELFF	TGCGCCAGCAGCTTGGCCGGAACAGGACGAACCGGGGAGCTGTTTTTT
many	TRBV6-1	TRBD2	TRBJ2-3	CASSEAAGEDTQYF	TGTGCCAGCAGTGAAGCAGCGGGGGAAGATACGCAGTATTTT
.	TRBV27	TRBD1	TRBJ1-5	CASSRYRGRNQPQHF	TGTGCCAGCAGCCGCTACAGGGGCAGAAATCAGCCCCAGCATTTT
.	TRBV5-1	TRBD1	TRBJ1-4	CASSLLGQGGEKLFF	TGCGCCAGCAGCTTACTCGGACAGGGAGGGGAAAAACTGTTTTTT